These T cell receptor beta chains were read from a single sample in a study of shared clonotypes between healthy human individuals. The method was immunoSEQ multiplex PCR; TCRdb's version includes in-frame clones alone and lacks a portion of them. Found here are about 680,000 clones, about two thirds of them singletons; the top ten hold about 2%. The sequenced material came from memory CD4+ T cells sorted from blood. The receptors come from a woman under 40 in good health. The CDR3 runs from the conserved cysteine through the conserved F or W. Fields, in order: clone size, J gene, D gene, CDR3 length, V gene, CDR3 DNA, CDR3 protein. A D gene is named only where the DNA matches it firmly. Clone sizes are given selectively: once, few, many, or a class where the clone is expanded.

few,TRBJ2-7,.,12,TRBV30,TGTGCCTGGAGGCAGGAAACCTACGAGCAGTACTTC,CAWRQETYEQYF
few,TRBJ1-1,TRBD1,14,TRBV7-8,TGTGCCAGCAGATTCGACAGGGCAACCTCTGAGGCTTTCTTT,CASRFDRATSEAFF
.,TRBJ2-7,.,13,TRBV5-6,TGTGCCAGCAGCTTGGCCGGGAGCTACGAGCAGTACTTC,CASSLAGSYEQYF
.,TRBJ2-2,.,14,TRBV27,TGTGCCAGCAGTTCGTCGGGGTACACCGGGGAGCTGTTTTTT,CASSSSGYTGELFF
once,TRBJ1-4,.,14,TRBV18,TGTGCCAGCTCGCGGGCGGAGGGAGGTGAAAAACTGTTTTTT,CASSRAEGGEKLFF
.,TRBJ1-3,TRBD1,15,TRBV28,TGTGCCAGCAGACCCGGGACAGCCTCTGGAAACACCATATATTTT,CASRPGTASGNTIYF
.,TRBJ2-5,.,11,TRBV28,TGTGCCAGCAGTTTTTTAGCGAAACAGTACTTC,CASSFLAKQYF
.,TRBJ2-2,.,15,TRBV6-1,TGTGCCAGCAGCTCTATTTTGGACGTGGCCGGGGAGCTGTTTTTT,CASSSILDVAGELFF
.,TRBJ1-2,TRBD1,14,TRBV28,TGTGCCAGCAGACCGCCTGGACAGGGTTTTGGCTACACCTTC,CASRPPGQGFGYTF
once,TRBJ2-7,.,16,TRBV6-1,TGTGCCAGCAGTGTTTGGGCGGATAGCGGAGCCTACGAGCAGTACTTC,CASSVWADSGAYEQYF
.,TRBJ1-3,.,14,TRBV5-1,TGCGCCAGCAGTGTTGGGACACTAGGAAACACCATATATTTT,CASSVGTLGNTIYF
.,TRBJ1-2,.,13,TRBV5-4,TGTGCCAGCAGCTTACCGAACCTCTATGGCTACACCTTC,CASSLPNLYGYTF
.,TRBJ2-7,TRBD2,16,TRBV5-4,TGTGCCAGCAGCGGACCTACTAGCGGGAGACGATACGAGCAGTACTTC,CASSGPTSGRRYEQYF
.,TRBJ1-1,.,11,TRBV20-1,TGCAGTGCTAGAAGGGGGTTTGAAGCTTTCTTT,CSARRGFEAFF
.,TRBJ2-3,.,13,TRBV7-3,TGTGCCAGCAGTCCAGGGGGCACAGATACGCAGTATTTT,CASSPGGTDTQYF
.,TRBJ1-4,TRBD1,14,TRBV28,TGTGCCAGCAGTGCCACAGGGGCCGCCGTTATTGTGTTTTTT,CASSATGAAVIVFF
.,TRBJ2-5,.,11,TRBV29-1,TGCAGCGTTGCCCCATCTCAGACCCAGTACTTC,CSVAPSQTQYF
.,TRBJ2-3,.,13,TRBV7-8,TGTGCCAGCAGCCTTGGACAGCCAGATACGCAGTATTTT,CASSLGQPDTQYF
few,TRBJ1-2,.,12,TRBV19,TGTGCCAGTAGTATAGGGGACTATGGCTACACCTTC,CASSIGDYGYTF
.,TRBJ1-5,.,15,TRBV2,TGTGCCAGCAGGGTGCTTGGTAGGGGCAATCAGCCCCAGCATTTT,CASRVLGRGNQPQHF
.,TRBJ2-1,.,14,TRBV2,TGTGCCAGCATTGTTAATTGGGCGAACAATGAGCAGTTCTTC,CASIVNWANNEQFF
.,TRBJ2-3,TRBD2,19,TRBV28,TGTGCCAGCACTTCAGGGGGCGCGGGACTAGCGGGAGGGGCAGATACGCAGTATTTT,CASTSGGAGLAGGADTQYF
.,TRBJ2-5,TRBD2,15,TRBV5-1,TGCGCCAGCAGGCCCCCTAGCGGGAGCGTAGAGACCCAGTACTTC,CASRPPSGSVETQYF
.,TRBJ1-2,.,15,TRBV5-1,TGCGCCAGCAGCTTTTCTTCAGGGTCCAACTATGGCTACACCTTC,CASSFSSGSNYGYTF
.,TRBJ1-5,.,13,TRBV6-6,TGTGCCAGCACGCAAGGGGGAGGTCAGCCCCAGCATTTT,CASTQGGGQPQHF
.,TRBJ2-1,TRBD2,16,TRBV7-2,TGTGCCAGCAGCTTAGATGGGGCGGGAGCCCACAATGAGCAGTTCTTC,CASSLDGAGAHNEQFF
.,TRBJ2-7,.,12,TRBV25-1,TGTGCCAGCAGTAAGACAGGCCACGAGCAGTACTTC,CASSKTGHEQYF
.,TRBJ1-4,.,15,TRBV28,TGTGCCAGCAGTTTTCGGGGGGCAGCCCGGGAAAAACTGTTTTTT,CASSFRGAAREKLFF
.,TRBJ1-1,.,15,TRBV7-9,TGTGCCAGCAGTCCGGGGGGACGGCGGAACACTGAAGCTTTCTTT,CASSPGGRRNTEAFF